This TCR beta chain appears in the sequencing data of a study of monozygotic twins with inflammatory bowel disease. Study-wide results and caveats: The study found lower TCRbeta diversity (inverse Simpson) in IBD patients than in healthy co-twins.

CDR1 and CDR2 from the germline V gene are SNHLY and FYNNEI. The CDR3 covers 13 residues. Total RNA amounting to 3,000 to 4,500 ng went into each TCR library. With the 5' RACE reads reprocessed, TCRdb shows one record per CDR3 protein and no DNA. This repertoire includes over 150,000 distinct CDR3 sequences. Remarks on this clonotype: Its antigen is unidentified.

The sequence derives from a human donor with ulcerative colitis or Crohn's disease, or a healthy co-twin of an affected twin (not recorded which). Sequencing input: blood. The chain recombines TRBV2 with TRBJ1-3; TCRdb's assignment of TRBD1 cannot be checked, as there is no DNA. The chain's CDR3 is CASSAGHRNTIYF.